The following is a TCR beta chain sequence with its context. The antigen is not known. The sample belongs to a study of cytomegalovirus exposure and HLA in healthy donors. Findings and caveats of the study: Productive rates of about 90% or about 30% were seen for most TCR beta V segments in an earlier analysis. In a later analysis, V- and J-gene trimming of beta chains associated with a DCLRE1C missense variant, replicated independently. Most TCR sequences proved rare, with some public TCRs found in many donors.

PCR employed 60 Vbeta and 13 Jbeta primers. In the authors' methods: A later analysis counted around 80 million unique TCR beta chains, 9.5 million to 12 million shared. The table came from immunoSEQ multiplex PCR; TCRdb's copy has only in-frame clones and leaves some out. V and J calls and clone size are copied from that table; D and trimming were computed from the DNA. The table records about 98,000 clones, 80% to 85% of them present only once. V gave up 0 bases and J gave up 5 bases, with 16 bases separating them. The CDR3 loop spans 16 amino acids. The germline gives CDR1 MNHEY, CDR2 SVGAGI. The TCR sequence derives from a man between 40 and 49 years old in good health and CMV-seronegative. The chain carries TRBV6-5 and TRBJ1-1, with D maybe TRBD1 (6 bases). Sequencing was done on a sample of PBMCs. The CDR3 DNA follows: TGTGCCAGCAGTTACTCCTACCAGGGGACGAAGACTGAAGCTTTCTTT. Amino acid sequence: CASSYSYQGTKTEAFF.